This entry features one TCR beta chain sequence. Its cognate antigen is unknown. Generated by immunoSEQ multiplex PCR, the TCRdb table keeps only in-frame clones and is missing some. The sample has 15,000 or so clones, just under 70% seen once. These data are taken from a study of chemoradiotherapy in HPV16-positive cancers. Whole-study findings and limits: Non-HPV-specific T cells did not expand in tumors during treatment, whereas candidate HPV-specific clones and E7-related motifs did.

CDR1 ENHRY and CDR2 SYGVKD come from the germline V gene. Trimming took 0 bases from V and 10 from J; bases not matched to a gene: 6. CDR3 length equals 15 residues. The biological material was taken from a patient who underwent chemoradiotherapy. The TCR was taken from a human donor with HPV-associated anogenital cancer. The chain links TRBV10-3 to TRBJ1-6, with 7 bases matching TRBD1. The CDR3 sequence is CAISESTGSGSPLHF. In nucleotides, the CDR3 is TGTGCCATCAGTGAGTCGACAGGGTCAGGCTCACCCCTCCACTTT.